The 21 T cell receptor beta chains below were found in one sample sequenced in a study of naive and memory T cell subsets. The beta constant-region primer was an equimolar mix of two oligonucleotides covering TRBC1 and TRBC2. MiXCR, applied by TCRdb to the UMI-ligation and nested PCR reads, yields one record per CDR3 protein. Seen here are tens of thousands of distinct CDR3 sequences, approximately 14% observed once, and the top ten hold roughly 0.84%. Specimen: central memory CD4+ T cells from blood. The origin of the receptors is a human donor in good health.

The CDR3 nucleotides read TGCGCCAGCAGCCAACCGACAGGGCGGAGGGAGCAGTACTTC. This codes for CASSQPTGRREQYF. The rearrangement uses TRBV4-1 and TRBJ2-7; 7 nucleotides line up with TRBD1. The V segment lost 2 bases and the J segment 7 bases; nucleotides outside the gene matches: 8. The CDR3 covers 14 residues. Germline V CDR1 and CDR2: MGHRA, YSYEKL.

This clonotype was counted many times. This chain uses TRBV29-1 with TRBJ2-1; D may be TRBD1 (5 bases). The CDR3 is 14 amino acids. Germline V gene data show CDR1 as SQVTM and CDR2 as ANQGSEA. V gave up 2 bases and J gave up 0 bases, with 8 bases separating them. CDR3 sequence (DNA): TGCAGCGTTGAAACAGGCTTCTCCTACAATGAGCAGTTCTTC. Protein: CSVETGFSYNEQFF.

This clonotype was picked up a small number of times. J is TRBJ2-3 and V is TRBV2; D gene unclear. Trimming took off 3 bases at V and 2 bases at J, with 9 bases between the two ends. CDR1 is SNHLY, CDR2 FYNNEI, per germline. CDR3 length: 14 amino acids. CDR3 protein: CASSDSRVTDTQYF. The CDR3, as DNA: TGTGCCAGCAGTGACTCAAGGGTCACAGATACGCAGTATTTT.

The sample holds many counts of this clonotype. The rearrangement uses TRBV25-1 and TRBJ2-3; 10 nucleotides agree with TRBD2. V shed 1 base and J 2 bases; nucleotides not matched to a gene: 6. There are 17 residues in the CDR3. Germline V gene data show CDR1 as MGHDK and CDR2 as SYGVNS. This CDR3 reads CASSEFASGSLTDTQYF. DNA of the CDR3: TGTGCCAGCAGTGAATTCGCTAGCGGGAGCCTCACAGATACGCAGTATTTT.

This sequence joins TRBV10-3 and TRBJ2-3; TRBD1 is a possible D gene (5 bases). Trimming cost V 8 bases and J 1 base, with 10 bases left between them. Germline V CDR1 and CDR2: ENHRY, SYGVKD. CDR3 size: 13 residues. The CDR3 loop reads CAIGAAGTDTQYF. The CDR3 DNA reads TGTGCCATCGGGGCGGCCGGCACAGATACGCAGTATTTT.

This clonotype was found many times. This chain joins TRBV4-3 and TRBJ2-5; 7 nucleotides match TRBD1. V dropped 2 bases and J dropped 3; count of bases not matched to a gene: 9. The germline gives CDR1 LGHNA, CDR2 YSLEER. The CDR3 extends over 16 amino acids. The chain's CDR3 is CASSQFSGTAKETQYF. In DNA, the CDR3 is TGCGCCAGCAGCCAATTTTCCGGGACAGCAAAAGAGACCCAGTACTTC.

This chain's CDR3 is CASSSTSGSLFF. For the CDR3, the DNA is TGTGCCAGCTCATCGACTAGCGGGAGTTTGTTCTTC. V and J are TRBV18 and TRBJ2-1, with 12 bases lining up with TRBD2. V shed 5 bases, J shed 15 bases, and the junction held 5 bases outside the gene matches. CDR3 length: 12 amino acids. Germline CDR1 KGHSH, CDR2 LQKENI.

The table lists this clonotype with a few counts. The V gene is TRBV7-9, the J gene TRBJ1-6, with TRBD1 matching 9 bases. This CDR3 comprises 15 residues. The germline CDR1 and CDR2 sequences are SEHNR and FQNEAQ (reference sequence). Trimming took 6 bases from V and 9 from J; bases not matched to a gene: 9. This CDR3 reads CASRGSRDRASPLHF. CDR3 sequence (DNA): TGTGCCAGCAGGGGATCCCGGGACAGGGCTTCACCCCTCCACTTT.

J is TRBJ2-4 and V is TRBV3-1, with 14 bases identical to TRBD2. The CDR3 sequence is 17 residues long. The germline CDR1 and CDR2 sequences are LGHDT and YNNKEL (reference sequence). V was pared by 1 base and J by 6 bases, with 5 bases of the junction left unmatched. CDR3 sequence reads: CASSQGLAGGFGNIQYF. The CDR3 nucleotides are TGTGCCAGCAGCCAAGGACTAGCGGGAGGGTTTGGAAACATTCAGTACTTC. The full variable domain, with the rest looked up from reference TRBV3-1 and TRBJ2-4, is DTAVSQTPKYLVTQMGNDKSIKCEQNLGHDTMYWYKQDSKKFLKIMFSYNNKELIINETVPNRFSPKSPDKAHLNLHINSLELGDSAVYFCASSQGLAGGFGNIQYFGAGTRLSVL.

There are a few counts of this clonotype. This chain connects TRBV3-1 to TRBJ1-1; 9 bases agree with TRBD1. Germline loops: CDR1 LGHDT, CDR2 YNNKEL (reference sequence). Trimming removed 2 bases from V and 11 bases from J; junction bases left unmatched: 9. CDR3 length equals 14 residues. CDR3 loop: CASSQRDREGWAFF. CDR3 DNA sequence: TGTGCCAGCAGCCAACGGGACAGGGAAGGGTGGGCTTTCTTT.

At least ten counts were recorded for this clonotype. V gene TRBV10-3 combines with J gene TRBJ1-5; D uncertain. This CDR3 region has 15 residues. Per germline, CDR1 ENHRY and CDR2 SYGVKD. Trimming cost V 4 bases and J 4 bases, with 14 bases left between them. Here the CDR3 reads CAISAIGNINQPQHF. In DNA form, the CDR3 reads TGTGCCATCAGTGCTATAGGGAATATTAATCAGCCCCAGCATTTT.

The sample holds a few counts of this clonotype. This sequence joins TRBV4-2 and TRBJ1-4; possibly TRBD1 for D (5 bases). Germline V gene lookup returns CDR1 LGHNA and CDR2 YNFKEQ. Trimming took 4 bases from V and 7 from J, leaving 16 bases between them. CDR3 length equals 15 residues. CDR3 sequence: CASSPGGQGSEKLFF. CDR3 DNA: TGTGCCAGCAGCCCCGGCGGGCAGGGTAGTGAAAAACTGTTTTTT.

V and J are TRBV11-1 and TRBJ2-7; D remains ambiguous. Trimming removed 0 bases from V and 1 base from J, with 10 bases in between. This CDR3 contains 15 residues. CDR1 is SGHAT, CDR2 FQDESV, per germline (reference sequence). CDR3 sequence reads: CASSLARLDSYEQYF. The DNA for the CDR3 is TGTGCCAGCAGCTTAGCGCGTCTAGATTCCTACGAGCAGTACTTC.

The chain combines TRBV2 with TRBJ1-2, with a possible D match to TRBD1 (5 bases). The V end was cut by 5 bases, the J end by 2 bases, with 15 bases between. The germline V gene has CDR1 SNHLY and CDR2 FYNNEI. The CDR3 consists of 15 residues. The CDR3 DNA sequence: TGTGCCAGCAGTCGAACAGTTGGGACCAACTATGGCTACACCTTC. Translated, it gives CASSRTVGTNYGYTF.

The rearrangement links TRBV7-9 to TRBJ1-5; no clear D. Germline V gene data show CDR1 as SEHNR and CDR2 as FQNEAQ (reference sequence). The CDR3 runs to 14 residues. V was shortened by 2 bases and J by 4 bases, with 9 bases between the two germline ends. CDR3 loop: CASSLSGLNQPQHF. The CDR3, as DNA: TGTGCCAGCAGCTTATCTGGGTTGAATCAGCCCCAGCATTTT.

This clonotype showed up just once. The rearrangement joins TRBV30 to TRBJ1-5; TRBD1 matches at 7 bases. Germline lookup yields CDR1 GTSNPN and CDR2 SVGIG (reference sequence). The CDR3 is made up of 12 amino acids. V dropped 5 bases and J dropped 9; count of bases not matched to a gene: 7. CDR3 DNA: TGTGCCTGGTTAACAGGGGCAGGGCCCCAGCATTTT. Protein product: CAWLTGAGPQHF.

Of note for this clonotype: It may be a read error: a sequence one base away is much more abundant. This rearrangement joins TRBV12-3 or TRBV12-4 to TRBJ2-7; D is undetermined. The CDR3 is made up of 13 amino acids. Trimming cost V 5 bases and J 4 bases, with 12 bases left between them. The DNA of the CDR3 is TGTGCCAGCAGTCTGGGATCAATATACGAGCAGTACTTC. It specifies CASSLGSIYEQYF.

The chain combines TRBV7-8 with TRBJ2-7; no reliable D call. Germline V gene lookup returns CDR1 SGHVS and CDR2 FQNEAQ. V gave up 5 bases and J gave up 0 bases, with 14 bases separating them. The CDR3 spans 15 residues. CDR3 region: CASSAAHGLSYEQYF. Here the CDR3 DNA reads TGTGCCAGCAGCGCCGCCCACGGTCTCTCCTACGAGCAGTACTTC.

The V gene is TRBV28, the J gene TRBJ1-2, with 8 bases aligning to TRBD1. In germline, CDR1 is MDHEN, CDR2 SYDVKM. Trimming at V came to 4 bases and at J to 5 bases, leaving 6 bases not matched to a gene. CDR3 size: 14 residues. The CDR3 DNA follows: TGTGCCAGCAGTTCACCGGGACAGGTTTATGGCTACACCTTC. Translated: CASSSPGQVYGYTF.

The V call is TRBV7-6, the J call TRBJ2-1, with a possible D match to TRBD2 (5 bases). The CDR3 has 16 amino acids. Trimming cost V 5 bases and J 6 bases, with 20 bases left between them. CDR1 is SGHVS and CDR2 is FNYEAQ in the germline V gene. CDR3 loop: CASSPRADPRGNEQFF. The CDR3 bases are TGTGCCAGCAGCCCCCGAGCGGACCCTCGGGGCAATGAGCAGTTCTTC. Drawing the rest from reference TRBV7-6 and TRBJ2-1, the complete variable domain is GAGVSQSPRYKVTKRGQDVALRCDPISGHVSLYWYRQALGQGPEFLTYFNYEAQQDKSGLPNDRFSAERPEGSISTLTIQRTEQRDSAMYRCASSPRADPRGNEQFFGPGTRLTVL.

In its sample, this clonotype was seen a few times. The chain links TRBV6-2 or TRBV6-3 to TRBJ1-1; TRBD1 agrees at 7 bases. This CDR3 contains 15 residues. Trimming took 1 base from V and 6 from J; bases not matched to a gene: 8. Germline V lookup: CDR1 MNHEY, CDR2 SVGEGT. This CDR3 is CASSYFPRGMAEAFF. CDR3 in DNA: TGTGCCAGCAGTTACTTCCCCAGGGGGATGGCTGAAGCTTTCTTT.